This is a list of T cell receptor beta chains from one sample in a study of OX40 agonist ivuxolimab in advanced cancers. TCRdb's copy holds only in-frame clones and misses some; the assay was immunoSEQ multiplex PCR. Of about 74,000 clones listed, about 90% were seen once; the top ten hold more than 4.5%. This specimen was CD4+ or CD8+ T cells sorted from blood, taken in a trial of the OX40 agonist ivuxolimab. These receptors all come from an adult with an advanced solid tumor such as melanoma, head and neck, liver or kidney cancer. The CDR3 runs from the conserved cysteine through the conserved F or W. The order of the fields is D gene, V gene, clone size, J gene, CDR3 protein, CDR3 DNA. A D gene is named only where the DNA matches it firmly. Part of the rows lack a size; the others show once, few, many or a class for expanded clones.

TRBD2	TRBV5-4	NA	TRBJ2-7	CASSTSGGLEQYF	TGTGCCAGCAGCACCTCCGGGGGGTTAGAGCAGTACTTC
NA	TRBV6-5	many	TRBJ2-1	CASSWRQGNEQFF	TGTGCCAGCAGTTGGAGGCAAGGGAATGAGCAGTTCTTC
NA	TRBV29-1	NA	TRBJ1-2	CSVEILRGNFYGYTF	TGCAGCGTTGAAATTTTAAGGGGAAATTTCTATGGCTACACCTTC
NA	TRBV27	NA	TRBJ2-5	CASSPYLEETQYF	TGTGCCAGCAGCCCATACTTAGAAGAGACCCAGTACTTC
NA	TRBV5-6	NA	TRBJ2-1	CASGGGFPAEQFF	TGTGCCAGCGGGGGAGGTTTTCCGGCTGAGCAGTTCTTC
TRBD1	TRBV7-6	NA	TRBJ2-3	CASSFGQDPTDTQYF	TGTGCCAGCAGCTTCGGACAGGACCCCACAGATACGCAGTATTTT
TRBD1	TRBV19	NA	TRBJ1-5	CASSIVLGSGQFFGNQPQHF	TGTGCCAGTAGTATAGTACTAGGATCGGGACAGTTTTTTGGCAATCAGCCCCAGCATTTT
NA	TRBV6-1	NA	TRBJ1-1	CATRTYLSEAFF	TGTGCCACCAGAACATACCTAAGTGAAGCTTTCTTT
TRBD1	TRBV11-1	NA	TRBJ2-3	CASSRLTGGTDTQYF	TGTGCCAGCAGTCGATTGACAGGGGGCACAGATACGCAGTATTTT
TRBD1	TRBV7-9	NA	TRBJ1-1	CASSPTRGGAGMNTEAFF	TGTGCCAGCAGCCCCACCAGGGGGGGGGCAGGGATGAACACTGAAGCTTTCTTT
TRBD1	TRBV27	NA	TRBJ1-5	CASSSFPTGGGNQPQHF	TGTGCCAGCAGTTCCTTCCCGACAGGGGGTGGCAATCAGCCCCAGCATTTT
TRBD1	TRBV6-5	NA	TRBJ2-7	CASSEDRVYEQYF	TGTGCCAGCAGTGAGGACAGGGTGTACGAGCAGTACTTC
NA	TRBV7-9	few	TRBJ1-1	CASSLGRAEAFF	TGTGCCAGCAGCTTAGGGCGCGCTGAAGCTTTCTTT
NA	TRBV7-9	NA	TRBJ1-1	CASSLTGGKTEAFF	TGTGCCAGCAGCTTAACCGGGGGGAAGACTGAAGCTTTCTTT
TRBD1	TRBV4-3	NA	TRBJ1-2	CASSQDTGGSYGYTF	TGCGCCAGCAGCCAAGATACAGGGGGAAGCTATGGCTACACCTTC
TRBD1	TRBV29-1	NA	TRBJ2-2	CSVDGQAGELFF	TGCAGCGTGGATGGACAGGCCGGGGAGCTGTTTTTT
NA	TRBV4-1	NA	TRBJ1-6	CASSWGGDSPLHF	TGCGCCAGCAGCTGGGGGGGCGATTCACCCCTCCACTTT
NA	TRBV9	NA	TRBJ1-4	CASSVDEGYATNEKLFF	TGTGCCAGCAGCGTAGACGAGGGATATGCAACTAATGAAAAACTGTTTTTT
NA	TRBV19	NA	TRBJ2-2	CASSIGLPGELFF	TGTGCCAGTAGTATTGGGTTGCCCGGGGAGCTGTTTTTT
TRBD2	TRBV9	NA	TRBJ2-5	CASSPGTSGGETQYF	TGTGCCAGCAGCCCGGGGACTAGCGGGGGTGAGACCCAGTACTTC
NA	TRBV15	NA	TRBJ1-5	CATSLQGEPQHF	TGTGCCACCAGCCTCCAAGGGGAACCCCAGCATTTT
NA	TRBV29-1	once	TRBJ1-1	CSVEDRVRTEAFF	TGCAGCGTTGAAGACCGGGTAAGGACTGAAGCTTTCTTT
NA	TRBV11-2	NA	TRBJ2-7	CASSLVAGPIYEQYF	TGTGCCAGCAGCTTAGTGGCAGGGCCCATCTACGAGCAGTACTTC
NA	TRBV7-9	NA	TRBJ2-1	CASSPRAGAHYNEQFF	TGTGCCAGCAGCCCCCGAGCCGGGGCCCACTACAATGAGCAGTTCTTC
TRBD2	TRBV2	NA	TRBJ2-1	CATPLKGLLNEQFF	TGTGCCACCCCCCTCAAGGGACTACTCAATGAGCAGTTCTTC
NA	TRBV28	NA	TRBJ1-1	CASKPTGREEWAFF	TGTGCCAGCAAACCCACCGGGAGAGAGGAATGGGCTTTCTTT
NA	TRBV13	NA	TRBJ2-2	CASSPRGRATGELFF	TGTGCCAGCAGCCCCCGAGGCAGAGCCACCGGGGAGCTGTTTTTT
NA	TRBV7-6	NA	TRBJ2-6	CASSFFRSGASGANVLTF	TGTGCCAGCAGCTTTTTCAGGTCGGGGGCCTCAGGGGCCAACGTCCTGACTTTC
NA	TRBV10-2	NA	TRBJ1-2	CASSDLGMGGYTF	TGCGCCAGCAGTGACTTGGGGATGGGGGGCTACACCTTC
NA	TRBV6-5	NA	TRBJ2-7	CAAGAGIYEQYF	TGTGCCGCCGGGGCGGGAATCTACGAGCAGTACTTC
TRBD2	TRBV7-6	NA	TRBJ2-7	CASSPSGRIGSYEQYF	TGTGCCAGCAGCCCTAGCGGGAGAATCGGAAGCTACGAGCAGTACTTC
NA	TRBV4-3	once	TRBJ2-1	CASSDMMMGNEQFF	TGCGCCAGCAGCGATATGATGATGGGAAATGAGCAGTTCTTC
NA	TRBV6-5	NA	TRBJ1-1	CASSYVAGEAFF	TGTGCCAGCAGTTACGTGGCAGGGGAAGCTTTCTTT
TRBD1	TRBV19	NA	TRBJ1-3	CASTDGTVSGNTIYF	TGTGCCAGTACCGACGGGACAGTTTCTGGAAACACCATATATTTT
TRBD2	TRBV9	NA	TRBJ2-1	CASSETSGGNYNEQFF	TGTGCCAGCAGCGAGACTAGCGGAGGGAACTACAATGAGCAGTTCTTC
NA	TRBV4-2	NA	TRBJ1-5	CASSQQDYSNQPQHF	TGTGCCAGCAGCCAACAGGATTATAGCAATCAGCCCCAGCATTTT
TRBD1	TRBV5-8	once	TRBJ1-1	CASSSLGTENTEAFF	TGTGCCAGCAGCTCTTTGGGGACAGAGAACACTGAAGCTTTCTTT
NA	TRBV19	NA	TRBJ1-1	CASSEWFGAGSTEAFF	TGTGCCAGTAGTGAGTGGTTCGGGGCCGGGAGCACTGAAGCTTTCTTT
TRBD2	TRBV27	NA	TRBJ2-1	CASSLSASGRAEQFF	TGTGCCAGCAGTTTATCGGCTAGCGGGAGGGCCGAACAGTTCTTC
NA	TRBV27	NA	TRBJ1-1	CASSRFNSEAFF	TGTGCCAGCAGTCGATTTAATAGTGAAGCTTTCTTT
TRBD2	TRBV5-4	once	TRBJ2-1	CASSPGLAGESSYNEQFF	TGTGCCAGCAGCCCGGGACTAGCGGGAGAGAGCTCCTACAATGAGCAGTTCTTC
TRBD2	TRBV19	NA	TRBJ2-2	CASETAGDTGELFF	TGTGCCAGTGAAACCGCGGGGGACACCGGGGAGCTGTTTTTT
NA	TRBV4-1	once	TRBJ2-7	CASSHAADSATYEQYF	TGCGCCAGCAGCCACGCCGCCGACAGCGCAACCTACGAGCAGTACTTC
TRBD1	TRBV6-5	NA	TRBJ1-5	CASSPTGAQPQHF	TGTGCCAGCAGTCCTACAGGGGCTCAGCCCCAGCATTTT
NA	TRBV19	NA	TRBJ2-1	CATAIQGSYNEQFF	TGTGCCACCGCGATCCAGGGCTCCTACAATGAGCAGTTCTTC
TRBD1	TRBV5-1	NA	TRBJ2-7	CASKFGTGSYEQYF	TGCGCCAGCAAATTTGGGACAGGGTCCTACGAGCAGTACTTC
NA	TRBV27	NA	TRBJ2-3	CASSFQGPTDTQYF	TGTGCCAGCAGTTTTCAGGGGCCAACAGATACGCAGTATTTT
NA	TRBV15	NA	TRBJ2-7	CATSSVGPPEQYF	TGTGCCACCAGCAGCGTTGGGCCCCCCGAGCAGTACTTC
NA	TRBV7-2	NA	TRBJ1-1	CASSLSPGDNTEAFF	TGTGCCAGCAGCTTAAGCCCAGGAGACAACACTGAAGCTTTCTTT
NA	TRBV7-9	NA	TRBJ1-6	CASSLVWGGSPLHF	TGTGCCAGCAGCTTAGTCTGGGGAGGATCACCCCTCCACTTT
TRBD1	TRBV27	NA	TRBJ1-2	CASSQQLDNRGARGYTF	TGTGCCAGCAGTCAACAATTGGACAACAGGGGAGCTAGGGGCTACACCTTC
TRBD1	TRBV28	NA	TRBJ1-5	CASSPDRGGNQPQHF	TGTGCCAGCAGTCCCGACAGGGGGGGCAATCAGCCCCAGCATTTT
TRBD1	TRBV5-6	NA	TRBJ1-1	CASSYPTGDRSLVTEAFF	TGTGCCAGCAGTTATCCAACAGGGGACCGGTCGCTGGTTACTGAAGCTTTCTTT
NA	TRBV5-6	few	TRBJ2-1	CASSKWTAQFF	TGTGCCAGCAGCAAGTGGACAGCGCAGTTCTTC
NA	TRBV7-9	NA	TRBJ1-3	CASSPPGSGNTIYF	TGTGCCAGCAGCCCGCCGGGTTCTGGAAACACCATATATTTT
NA	TRBV7-2	once	TRBJ1-2	CASSLEWEEGGYTF	TGTGCCAGCAGCTTAGAGTGGGAGGAAGGTGGCTACACCTTC
NA	TRBV11-2	NA	TRBJ2-5	CASSLAGPQTQYF	TGTGCCAGCAGCTTAGCAGGGCCGCAGACCCAGTACTTC